The 4 T cell receptor beta chains presented below share a single source sample, sequenced in a study of blood T cell repertoires in COVID-19. The table came from immunoSEQ multiplex PCR; TCRdb's copy has only in-frame clones and leaves some out. The sample shows 150,000 to 200,000 clones, roughly 86% of them seen only once. Sequenced sample: peripheral blood. All receptors come from a man younger than 35 with acute or convalescent COVID-19.

As concerns this clone: The junction departs from the called germline gene at one end, perhaps through a read error. The chain links TRBV24-1 to TRBJ2-7, with TRBD1 identical over 7 bases. From germline, CDR1 is KGHDR and CDR2 SFDVKD. The CDR3 length is 14 residues. CDR3: CATSDPGTAYEQYF. The CDR3 nucleotides read TGTGCCACCAGTGACCCCGGGACAGCCTACGAACAGTACTTC.

The chain employs TRBV5-4 and TRBJ2-3, with D possibly being TRBD1 (6 bases). V was cut by 1 base and J by 6 bases, with 18 bases left in between. The germline V gene encodes CDR1 SGHNT and CDR2 YYREEE (reference sequence). The CDR3 sequence is 16 residues long. The CDR3 loop reads CASSLLGAPVPDTQYF. CDR3 in DNA: TGTGCCAGCAGCTTGTTGGGGGCCCCGGTTCCGGATACGCAGTATTTT. Full variable domain (rest looked up from reference TRBV5-4 and TRBJ2-3): ETGVTQSPTHLIKTRGQQVTLRCSSQSGHNTVSWYQQALGQGPQFIFQYYREEENGRGNFPPRFSGLQFPNYSSELNVNALELDDSALYLCASSLLGAPVPDTQYFGPGTRLTVL.

V is TRBV7-2 and J is TRBJ1-3; D might be TRBD1 (6 bases). The CDR3 extends over 15 amino acids. Germline V lookup: CDR1 SGHTA, CDR2 FQGNSA. V lost 3 bases to trimming and J lost 4 bases, with 13 bases between them. The CDR3 spells CASSFNSGVGNTIYF. The CDR3 bases are TGTGCCAGCAGCTTTAACTCAGGGGTCGGAAACACCATATATTTT. Full variable domain (outside the CDR3, taken from reference TRBV7-2 and TRBJ1-3): GAGVSQSPSNKVTEKGKDVELRCDPISGHTALYWYRQSLGQGLEFLIYFQGNSAPDKSGLPSDRFSAERTGGSVSTLTIQRTQQEDSAVYLCASSFNSGVGNTIYFGEGSWLTVV.

The rearrangement uses TRBV5-6 and TRBJ1-1; TRBD1 matches 7 bases. The V and J ends lost 2 bases and 1 base, in that order; junction bases with no gene match: 2. Germline V lookup: CDR1 SGHDT, CDR2 YYEEEE. The CDR3 length is 14 residues. CDR3 protein: CASSFRTGNTEAFF. The CDR3 coding sequence is TGTGCCAGCAGCTTTCGGACAGGGAACACTGAAGCTTTCTTT.